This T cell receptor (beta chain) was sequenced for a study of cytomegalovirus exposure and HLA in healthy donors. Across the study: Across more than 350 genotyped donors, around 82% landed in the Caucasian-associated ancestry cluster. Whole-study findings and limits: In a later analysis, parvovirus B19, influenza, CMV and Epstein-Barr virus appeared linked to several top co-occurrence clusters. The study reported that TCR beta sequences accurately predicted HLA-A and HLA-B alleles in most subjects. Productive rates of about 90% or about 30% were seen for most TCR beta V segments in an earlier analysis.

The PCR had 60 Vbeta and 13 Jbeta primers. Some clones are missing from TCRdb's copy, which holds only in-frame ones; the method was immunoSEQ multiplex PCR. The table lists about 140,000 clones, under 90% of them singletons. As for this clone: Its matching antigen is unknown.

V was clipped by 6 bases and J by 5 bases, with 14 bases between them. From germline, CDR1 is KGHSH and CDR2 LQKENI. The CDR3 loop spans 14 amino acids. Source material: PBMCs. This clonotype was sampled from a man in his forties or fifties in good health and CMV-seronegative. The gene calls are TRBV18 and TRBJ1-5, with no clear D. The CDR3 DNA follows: TGTGCCAGCTCGCCCACCGTCGGGGATCAGCCCCAGCATTTT. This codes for CASSPTVGDQPQHF.